Sequencing of this TCR beta chain was carried out in a study of T cell responses to AZD1222 COVID-19 vaccine. V shed 2 bases and J shed 8 bases, with 18 bases lying between them. CDR3 length: 15 residues. Germline V gene lookup returns CDR1 MNHEY and CDR2 SVGEGT. Some clones are missing from TCRdb's copy, which holds only in-frame ones; the method was immunoSEQ multiplex PCR. The sample includes about 94,000 clones, roughly 88% of them seen just once. A single count supports this clone. V usage is TRBV6-2 or TRBV6-3 and J usage is TRBJ1-2, with D possibly being TRBD1 (6 bases). Sequences were derived from peripheral blood, sampled 28 days after the second AZD1222 dose. The origin of this receptor is an adult who received the AZD1222 COVID-19 vaccine. The CDR3: CASSYLGGHGGGYTF. CDR3 bases: TGTGCCAGCAGTTACCTGGGGGGGCACGGTGGCGGCTACACCTTC.